The present T cell receptor beta chain was sequenced within a study of regulatory T cells in long-lasting Graves disease. Turning to the study itself: Over-5-year antithyroid drug use with positive TSH receptor antibodies defined persistent Graves' disease in the study. Study-wide results and caveats: Persistent Graves' patients showed reduced TCR diversity versus newly diagnosed patients.

Time point meaning: persistent/refractory GD, antithyroid drugs over 5 years with positive TRAb. Construction of the TCR library relied on RNA isolated from PBMCs. Each of the patients was recruited from an endocrinology department situated in Xi'an, China. The TCR beta library used iRepertoire HTBI primers with Arm-PCR amplification of CDR3. TCRdb redid the calling of the multiplex PCR reads with MiXCR, one entry per CDR3 protein. The sample has approximately 690,000 distinct CDR3 sequences; about 32% are singletons. This clonotype has more than one count but fewer than ten. No antigen is known for it. The sequencing used peripheral blood mononuclear cells (PBMCs), collected when the disease was refractory, from a patient treated with antithyroid drugs. This clonotype was obtained from a female donor with Graves disease.

As DNA, the CDR3 is TGTGCCAGCAGCCAAGAGAGAGGGGGTTTGGGGAAACTGTTTTTT. This encodes CASSQERGGLGKLFF. The genes are TRBV3-1 and TRBJ1-4, with TRBD1 as a possible D gene (6 bases). V shed 0 bases and J shed 11 bases, with 16 bases lying between them. The CDR3 has 15 residues. Germline loops: CDR1 LGHDT, CDR2 YNNKEL (reference sequence).